This T cell receptor beta chain was identified during a study of cytomegalovirus exposure and HLA in healthy donors. Study-wide results and caveats: Researchers left out some V segments, among them TRBV6-2 and TRBV6-3, as indistinguishable.

The junction had 6 bases not matched to a gene; V was cut back by 4 bases and J by 3 bases. The CDR3 totals 15 residues. Per germline, CDR1 ENHRY and CDR2 SYGVKD. For this clone: The antigen is not known.

The PCR employed 60 Vbeta primers together with 13 Jbeta primers. Only in-frame clones appear in the TCRdb table, and some are missing; sequencing was by immunoSEQ multiplex PCR. Its listing shows under 45,000 clones. J is TRBJ2-5 and V is TRBV10-3, with TRBD2 matching 9 bases. Input material: PBMCs. This TCR was sampled from a male donor in good health and CMV-seronegative. The CDR3 loop reads CAISGPSGAEETQYF. CDR3 nucleotide sequence: TGTGCCATCAGTGGCCCTAGCGGGGCTGAAGAGACCCAGTACTTC.